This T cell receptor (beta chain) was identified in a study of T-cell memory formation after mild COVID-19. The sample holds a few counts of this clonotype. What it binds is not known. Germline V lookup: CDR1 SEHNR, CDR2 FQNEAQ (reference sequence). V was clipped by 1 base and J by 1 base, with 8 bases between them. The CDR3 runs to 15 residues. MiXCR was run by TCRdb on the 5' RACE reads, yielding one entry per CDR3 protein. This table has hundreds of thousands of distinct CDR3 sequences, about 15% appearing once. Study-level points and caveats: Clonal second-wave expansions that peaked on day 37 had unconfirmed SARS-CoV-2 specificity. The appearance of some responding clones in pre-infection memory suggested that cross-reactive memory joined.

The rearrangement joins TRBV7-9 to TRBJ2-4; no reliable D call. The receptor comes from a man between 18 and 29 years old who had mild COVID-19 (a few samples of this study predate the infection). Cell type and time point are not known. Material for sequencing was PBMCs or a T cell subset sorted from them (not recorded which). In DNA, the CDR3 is TGTGCCAGCAGCTTAGAGGGTGCGGCCAAAAACATTCAGTACTTC. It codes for CASSLEGAAKNIQYF. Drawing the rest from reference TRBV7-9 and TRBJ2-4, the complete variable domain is DTGVSQNPRHKITKRGQNVTFRCDPISEHNRLYWYRQTLGQGPEFLTYFQNEAQLEKSRLLSDRFSAERPKGSFSTLEIQRTEQGDSAMYLCASSLEGAAKNIQYFGAGTRLSVL.